Listed here are 18 T cell receptor beta chains from one sample, sequenced in a study of blood T cell repertoires in COVID-19. TCRdb keeps only in-frame clones here, not all; method: immunoSEQ multiplex PCR. The sample has approximately 390,000 clones, around 87% seen once. The sequenced sample was peripheral blood. The receptors were gathered from a woman aged 55-70 years with COVID-19, enrolled during active disease.

The CDR3 coding sequence is TGTGCCAGTAGTATCAGCTCGAAGGGAGCAGAAAAACTGTTTTTT. Amino acids: CASSISSKGAEKLFF. This rearrangement joins TRBV19 to TRBJ1-4; D uncertain. This CDR3 region has 15 residues. CDR1 LNHDA and CDR2 SQIVND come from the germline V gene (reference sequence). Trimming left V 3 bases short and J 8 bases short, with 16 bases between.

With regard to this clone: Different DNA sequences within this sample yield the same CDR3. The chain uses TRBV5-1 and TRBJ1-2; TRBD1 agrees at 7 bases. V lost 4 bases to trimming and J lost 5 bases; unmatched junction nucleotides: 2. Germline assignment: CDR1 SGHRS and CDR2 YFSETQ. CDR3 length: 12 amino acids. DNA for the CDR3: TGCGCCAGCAGCCGGGACAGTTATGGCTACACCTTC. Encoded protein: CASSRDSYGYTF.

CDR3: CASSLDRREGYEQYF. CDR3 in DNA: TGTGCCAGCAGCTTAGATCGCCGGGAAGGTTACGAGCAGTACTTC. The genes are TRBV11-2 and TRBJ2-7, with a possible D match to TRBD2 (5 bases). Germline assignment: CDR1 SGHAT and CDR2 FQNNGV. V lost 0 bases and J 4 bases, leaving 13 bases between the germline ends. This CDR3 is built from 15 residues.

The chain uses TRBV5-1 and TRBJ2-2; D possibly corresponds to TRBD1 (5 bases). The CDR3 contains 14 residues. Germline V lookup: CDR1 SGHRS, CDR2 YFSETQ. With 8 bases removed from V and 0 bases from J, the gap between germline ends came to 11 bases. The CDR3 DNA sequence: TGCGCCAGTGCCCAGGGTACGAACACCGGGGAGCTGTTTTTT. It translates to CASAQGTNTGELFF.

The chain couples TRBV7-9 to TRBJ2-3; 8 bases are a match to TRBD1. Germline trimming cut 2 bases from V and 1 base from J; bases unmatched to any gene: 2. This CDR3 comprises 15 residues. CDR1 and CDR2 (germline): SEHNR, FQNEAQ (reference sequence). CDR3 bases: TGTGCCAGCAGCTTATTACAGGGGGGCACAGATACGCAGTATTTT. This sequence encodes CASSLLQGGTDTQYF.

The chain carries TRBV7-9 and TRBJ2-3; 8 bases agree with TRBD2. The CDR3 sequence is 16 residues long. The trim removed 5 bases at V and 0 bases at J, leaving 7 bases unmatched. Germline CDR1 is SEHNR and CDR2 is FQNEAQ (reference sequence). The CDR3 spells CASSLGLADSTDTQYF. The CDR3 nucleotides read TGTGCCAGCAGCCTAGGACTAGCTGATAGCACAGATACGCAGTATTTT.

The chain employs TRBV13 and TRBJ1-6, with 8 bases aligning to TRBD1. Germline CDR1 reads PRHDT; CDR2 reads FYEKMQ (reference sequence). Trimming at V came to 5 bases and at J to 8 bases, leaving 8 bases not matched to a gene. The CDR3 length is 15 residues. The CDR3 sequence is CASSGRQGNYSPLHF. Here the CDR3 DNA reads TGTGCCAGCAGCGGCCGACAGGGGAATTATTCACCCCTCCACTTT.

This sequence joins TRBV3-1 (or the pseudogene TRBV3-2) and TRBJ2-5; 7 nucleotides agree with TRBD1. The CDR3 is 15 amino acids. Germline V gene lookup returns CDR1 LGHDT and CDR2 YNNKEL (reference sequence). V was clipped by 1 base and J by 1 base; unmatched bases: 3. CDR3 DNA sequence: TGTGCCAGCAGCCAAGCCCCAGGGGGCCAAGAGACCCAGTACTTC. This sequence encodes CASSQAPGGQETQYF.

The chain carries TRBV23-1 and TRBJ2-4; 9 bases fit TRBD1. TRBV23-1 is filed as an ORF, its function uncertain. CDR3 length: 22 amino acids. After removal of 4 bases from V and 2 bases from J, the junction contained 24 bases not matched to a gene. The CDR3 reads CASSLTTSPGQGVGDPKNIQYF. The CDR3 DNA reads as TGCGCCAGCAGTCTAACGACCTCTCCGGGACAGGGAGTGGGTGACCCCAAAAACATTCAGTACTTC.

The V call is TRBV6-5, the J call TRBJ1-2; possible D gene TRBD1, 5 bases. V was cut by 2 bases and J by 8 bases, with 15 bases left in between. Germline V gene data show CDR1 as MNHEY and CDR2 as SVGAGI. The CDR3 covers 14 residues. CDR3 region: CASSYGQGGMGYTF. The CDR3 DNA is TGTGCCAGCAGTTACGGGCAGGGAGGAATGGGCTACACCTTC.

The J gene is TRBJ1-3, the V gene TRBV5-6; TRBD1 aligns across 7 bases. Trimming removed 7 bases from V and 0 bases from J; junction bases left unmatched: 13. Germline loops: CDR1 SGHDT, CDR2 YYEEEE. The CDR3 is made up of 17 amino acids. CDR3 sequence: CASVESRGTFSGNTIYF. The CDR3 DNA sequence: TGTGCCAGCGTCGAAAGCAGGGGGACGTTCTCTGGAAACACCATATATTTT.

V is TRBV7-9 and J is TRBJ2-7, with 10 bases that match TRBD2. Germline V lookup: CDR1 SEHNR, CDR2 FQNEAQ (reference sequence). The junction had 4 bases not matched to a gene; V was cut back by 2 bases and J by 3 bases. The length of the CDR3 is 15 residues. CDR3 amino acids: CASSLWASGGYEQYF. In DNA, the CDR3 is TGTGCCAGCAGCTTATGGGCTAGCGGGGGCTACGAGCAGTACTTC.

The chain uses TRBV5-1 and TRBJ2-5; 7 bases line up with TRBD2. CDR3 length: 14 amino acids. V gave up 2 bases and J gave up 1 base; unmatched junction bases: 2. Per germline, CDR1 SGHRS and CDR2 YFSETQ. The CDR3 region has the DNA TGCGCCAGCAGCTTTGGCGGGGGCCAAGAGACCCAGTACTTC. This translates into CASSFGGGQETQYF.

The rearrangement joins TRBV6-4 to TRBJ1-5; 10 nucleotides agree with TRBD1. CDR3 length: 15 amino acids. Germline assignment: CDR1 MRHNA and CDR2 SNTAGT. V lost 8 bases, J lost 2 bases, and 6 bases stayed unmatched. The CDR3 region is CASGQGGKGNQPQHF. As DNA, the CDR3 is TGTGCCAGCGGACAGGGGGGGAAGGGCAATCAGCCCCAGCATTTT.

The CDR3 region is CASSQDIQGYNEQFF. The CDR3 DNA sequence: TGTGCCAGCAGCCAAGATATCCAGGGATACAATGAGCAGTTCTTC. The chain is built from TRBV4-2 and TRBJ2-1, with D possibly being TRBD1 (5 bases). With 0 bases removed from V and 4 bases from J, the gap between germline ends came to 10 bases. Per germline, CDR1 LGHNA and CDR2 YNFKEQ. The CDR3 length is 15 residues.

The chain employs TRBV20-1 and TRBJ1-1; D gene uncertain. The CDR3 is 11 amino acids. Germline lookup yields CDR1 DFQATT and CDR2 SNEGSKA (reference sequence). V was trimmed by 4 bases and J by 1 base, leaving 4 bases between them. The CDR3 nucleotides read TGCAGTGCTAACAGGAACACTGAAGCTTTCTTT. It encodes CSANRNTEAFF.

The chain couples TRBV6-1 to TRBJ1-1; D is undetermined. This CDR3 is 14 amino acids long. CDR1 and CDR2 (germline): MNHNS, SASEGT. Trimming stripped 3 bases from V and 0 bases from J, with 8 bases between. CDR3 sequence: CASSDSGMNTEAFF. The CDR3 DNA is TGTGCCAGCAGTGATTCAGGAATGAACACTGAAGCTTTCTTT.

The rearrangement uses TRBV28 and TRBJ2-5; 7 positions match TRBD1. With 6 bases clipped from V and 5 bases from J, the junction kept 9 bases outside the gene matches. The CDR3 is made up of 14 amino acids. The V gene's germline CDR1 is MDHEN and CDR2 SYDVKM. The CDR3 nucleotides read TGTGCCAGCAGGCAAGGGGGCCAGGGGGAGACCCAGTACTTC. Its translation: CASRQGGQGETQYF.